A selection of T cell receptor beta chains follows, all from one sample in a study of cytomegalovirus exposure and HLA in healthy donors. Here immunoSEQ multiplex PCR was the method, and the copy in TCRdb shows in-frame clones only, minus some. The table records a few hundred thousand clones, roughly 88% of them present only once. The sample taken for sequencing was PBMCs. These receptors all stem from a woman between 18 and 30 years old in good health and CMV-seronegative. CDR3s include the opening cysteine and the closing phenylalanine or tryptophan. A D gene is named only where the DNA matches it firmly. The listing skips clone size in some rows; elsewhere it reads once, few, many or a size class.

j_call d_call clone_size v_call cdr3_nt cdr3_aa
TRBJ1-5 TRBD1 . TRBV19 TGTGCCAGTAGGGCGACAGGGGCCTTCAATCAGCCCCAGCATTTT CASRATGAFNQPQHF
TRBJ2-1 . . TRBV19 TGTGCCAGTAGTATGGCGGGGATCAACAATGAGCAGTTCTTC CASSMAGINNEQFF
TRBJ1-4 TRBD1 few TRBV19 TGTGCCAGTAGTATAGTCGGGCAGGGGGACGAAAAACTGTTTTTT CASSIVGQGDEKLFF
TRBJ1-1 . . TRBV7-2 TGTGCCAGCAGCTTAATGGGCAGGGCAAACACTGAAGCTTTCTTT CASSLMGRANTEAFF
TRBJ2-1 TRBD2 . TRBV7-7 TGTGCCAGCAGCTCATCTAGCGGGAGGATTAATGAGCAGTTCTTC CASSSSSGRINEQFF
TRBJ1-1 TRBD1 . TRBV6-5 TGTGCCAGCAGTAGGCCGGGACAGGGACCCGGGGCTTTCTTT CASSRPGQGPGAFF
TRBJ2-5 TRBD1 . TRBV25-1 TGTGCCAGCAGTGGGACAGGCAACCGTAAAGAGACCCAGTACTTC CASSGTGNRKETQYF
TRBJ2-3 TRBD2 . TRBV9 TGTGCCAGCAGCGTATGGGAGGGGACAGATACGCAGTATTTT CASSVWEGTDTQYF
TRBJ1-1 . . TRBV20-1 TGCAGTGCTTACAGCAACACTGAAGCTTTCTTT CSAYSNTEAFF
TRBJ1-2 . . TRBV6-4 TGTGCCTCCCCCCACGCGGCACACTATGGCTACACCTTC CASPHAAHYGYTF
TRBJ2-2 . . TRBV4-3 TGCGCCAGCAGCCAAGAGGGGAGAGGGGGCGGGGAGCTGTTTTTT CASSQEGRGGGELFF
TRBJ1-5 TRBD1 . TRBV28 TGTGCCAGCAGTTTTCGGGCAGGGACAGGGAGTCAGCCCCAGCATTTT CASSFRAGTGSQPQHF
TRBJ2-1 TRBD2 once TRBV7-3 TGTGCCAGCAGCTTAAGGTCAGCGGGAGGCGCACCCAACAATGAGCAGTTCTTC CASSLRSAGGAPNNEQFF
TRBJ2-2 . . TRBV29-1 TGCAGCATAGCCCAGGGGTCGGGCACCGGGGAGCTGTTTTTT CSIAQGSGTGELFF
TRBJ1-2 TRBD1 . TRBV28 TGTGCCAGCAGTGGGGGGGGACAGGGAGAGGATGGCTACACCTTC CASSGGGQGEDGYTF
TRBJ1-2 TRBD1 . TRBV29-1 TGCAGCGTGACAGGGGGCCAGAACTATGGCTACACCTTC CSVTGGQNYGYTF
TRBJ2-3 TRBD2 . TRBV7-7 TGTGCCAGCAGCCCTACCCCCCCTCCGGGAGGGCCAGATACGCAGTATTTT CASSPTPPPGGPDTQYF
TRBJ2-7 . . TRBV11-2 TGTGCCAGCAGCCTCGGGGACAAACTCTACGAGCAGTACTTC CASSLGDKLYEQYF
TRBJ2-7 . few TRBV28 TGTGCCAGCAGTACTCAGGGCAGGCCCGACTTC CASSTQGRPDF
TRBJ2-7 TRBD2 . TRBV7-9 TGTGCCAGCAGCTTAAGGGCCACTAGCGGGGAGCAGTACTTC CASSLRATSGEQYF
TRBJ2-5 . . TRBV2 TGTGCCAGCAGTGTAAATACACAAGAGACCCAGTACTTC CASSVNTQETQYF
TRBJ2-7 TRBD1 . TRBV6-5 TGTGCCAGCAGAGACAGGGTGCGCGAGCAGTACTTC CASRDRVREQYF